A single sample gave rise to the 22 T cell receptor beta chains below, sequenced in a study of cytomegalovirus exposure and HLA in healthy donors. The primer mix had 60 Vbeta and 13 Jbeta primers. The assay was immunoSEQ multiplex PCR, and TCRdb's table has in-frame clones only and misses some. The table has some 120,000 clones, approximately 81% seen once; the top ten hold 4% to 5.5%. The sequenced sample was PBMCs. These receptors were taken from a man aged 30-40 years in good health and CMV-seropositive.

This clone was picked up one time. The gene calls are TRBV11-3 and TRBJ2-2; D is perhaps TRBD2 (6 bases). Trimming took off 3 bases at V and 1 base at J, with 12 bases between the two ends. Germline V gene sequence: CDR1 SGHNT, CDR2 YENEEA. The CDR3 sequence is 16 residues long. The CDR3 region has the DNA TGTGCCAGCAGCTTCTTTAGCGGAAGGAACACCGGGGAGCTGTTTTTT. This sequence encodes CASSFFSGRNTGELFF.

This rearrangement joins TRBV7-2 to TRBJ2-3, with 7 positions matching TRBD1. The CDR3 spans 15 residues. The ends lost 8 bases at V and 2 bases at J; junction bases unmatched: 10. Germline values: CDR1 SGHTA, CDR2 FQGNSA. CDR3: CASSRQGFFTDTQYF. The CDR3 DNA is TGTGCCAGCTCCCGACAGGGATTCTTCACAGATACGCAGTATTTT.

The chain joins TRBV4-3 to TRBJ2-1; 7 positions agree with TRBD1. Trimming took 3 bases from V and 4 from J; bases not matched to a gene: 6. The CDR3 extends over 15 amino acids. Germline V gene data show CDR1 as LGHNA and CDR2 as YSLEER. As DNA, the CDR3 is TGCGCCAGCAGCCAGAGGACAGGCGATTACAATGAGCAGTTCTTC. Translated, it gives CASSQRTGDYNEQFF.

The chain has TRBV6-5 and TRBJ1-2; D is unresolved. The CDR3 sequence is 14 residues long. CDR1 is MNHEY and CDR2 is SVGAGI in the germline V gene. V lost 7 bases and J lost 7, with 19 bases in between. CDR3 residues: CASTNPGSPSGYTF. The CDR3 coding sequence is TGTGCCAGCACCAACCCGGGGAGCCCGAGTGGCTACACCTTC.

V gene TRBV4-1 combines with J gene TRBJ2-1, with D possibly TRBD1 on 6 matching bases. The V gene lost 3 bases and the J gene lost 12 bases, with 12 bases spanning the gap. Germline V gives CDR1 MGHRA, CDR2 YSYEKL. This CDR3 is 12 amino acids long. The CDR3 DNA is TGCGCCAGCAGCCACTCACAGGGAAGGCAGTTCTTC. Its translation is CASSHSQGRQFF.

CDR3 protein: CASSPWGGENTEAFF. The DNA of the CDR3 is TGTGCCAGCTCACCATGGGGAGGCGAGAACACTGAAGCTTTCTTT. V and J are TRBV18 and TRBJ1-1; D not resolved. The length of the CDR3 is 15 residues. The V gene lost 2 bases and the J gene lost 1 base, with 11 bases spanning the gap. In germline, CDR1 is KGHSH, CDR2 LQKENI. The full variable domain, in which reference TRBV18 and TRBJ1-1 provide the parts outside the CDR3, is NAGVMQNPRHLVRRRGQEARLRCSPMKGHSHVYWYRQLPEEGLKFMVYLQKENIIDESGMPKERFSAEFPKEGPSILRIQQVVRGDSAAYFCASSPWGGENTEAFFGQGTRLTVV.

The sample holds one count of this clone. V usage is TRBV19 and J usage is TRBJ2-3; D might be TRBD1 (5 bases). V was trimmed by 1 base and J by 1 base, leaving 6 bases between them. The CDR3 spans 14 residues. Germline V gene lookup returns CDR1 LNHDA and CDR2 SQIVND (reference sequence). DNA for the CDR3: TGTGCCAGTAGTATAGGCAGGGGCACAGATACGCAGTATTTT. As protein: CASSIGRGTDTQYF.

The CDR3 DNA reads TGCGCCAGCAGCTACAGAAGCGGGAGCTATGAGCAGTTCTTC. As protein: CASSYRSGSYEQFF. The gene calls are TRBV5-1 and TRBJ2-1, with 8 bases aligning to TRBD2. The CDR3 consists of 14 residues. The ends lost 3 bases at V and 8 bases at J; junction bases unmatched: 7. Germline V gives CDR1 SGHRS, CDR2 YFSETQ.

The rearrangement uses TRBV10-3 and TRBJ2-1; D perhaps matches TRBD1 (6 bases). V lost 6 bases to trimming and J lost 4 bases, with 10 bases between them. Germline assignment: CDR1 ENHRY and CDR2 SYGVKD. The CDR3 contains 13 residues. As DNA, the CDR3 is TGTGCCATCAGGGCGGACAGATACAATGAGCAGTTCTTC. The encoded protein is CAIRADRYNEQFF.

About this clone itself: Other DNA sequences in the sample encode the same CDR3. The chain combines TRBV6-5 with TRBJ2-1, with 9 bases lining up with TRBD2. CDR3 size: 15 residues. V shed 3 bases and J 4 bases; nucleotides not matched to a gene: 4. CDR1 and CDR2 (germline): MNHEY, SVGAGI. This chain's CDR3 is CASSYSLAGYNEQFF. DNA of the CDR3: TGTGCCAGCAGTTATAGTCTAGCGGGATACAATGAGCAGTTCTTC.

V usage is TRBV5-6 and J usage is TRBJ2-5; 13 bases align to TRBD2. This CDR3 contains 15 residues. The germline gives CDR1 SGHDT, CDR2 YYEEEE. The J segment lost 5 bases and the V segment lost 4 bases, leaving 5 bases of the junction unmatched. CDR3 sequence reads: CASSNGLAGVETQYF. In DNA, the CDR3 is TGTGCCAGCAGCAACGGACTAGCGGGGGTGGAGACCCAGTACTTC.

The chain has TRBV13 and TRBJ1-3; no firm D call. Germline V lookup: CDR1 PRHDT, CDR2 FYEKMQ (reference sequence). V shed 9 bases and J shed 4 bases, with 10 bases lying between them. The CDR3 has 12 amino acids. CDR3 region: CASQVQGNTIYF. The CDR3 DNA sequence: TGTGCCAGTCAGGTTCAGGGAAACACCATATATTTT. The complete variable domain, with remaining parts taken from reference TRBV13 and TRBJ1-3, reads AAGVIQSPRHLIKEKRETATLKCYPIPRHDTVYWYQQGPGQDPQFLISFYEKMQSDKGSIPDRFSAQQFSDYHSELNMSSLELGDSALYFCASQVQGNTIYFGEGSWLTVV.

The V gene is TRBV4-1, the J gene TRBJ1-2, with D tentatively TRBD1 (5 bases). The CDR3 sequence is 16 residues long. V was trimmed by 4 bases and J by 4 bases, leaving 19 bases between them. Looked up from germline, CDR1 is MGHRA and CDR2 is YSYEKL. The CDR3 DNA reads TGCGCCAGCAGCCTAACCACGGGGGAGATTGGCTATGGCTACACCTTC. Its protein is CASSLTTGEIGYGYTF.

The V call is TRBV18, the J call TRBJ2-3; TRBD1 might be the D (5 bases). The CDR3 has 13 amino acids. Trimming stripped 8 bases from V and 0 bases from J, with 9 bases between. Germline V CDR1 and CDR2: KGHSH, LQKENI. CDR3 nucleotides: TGTGCCAGCCAGGGTTCTAGCACAGATACGCAGTATTTT. Residues: CASQGSSTDTQYF.

V is TRBV6-4 and J is TRBJ1-2, with TRBD1 matching 10 bases. The J segment lost 2 bases and the V segment lost 5 bases, leaving 5 bases of the junction unmatched. This CDR3 region has 15 residues. From germline, CDR1 is MRHNA and CDR2 SNTAGT. The CDR3 region has the DNA TGTGCCAGCAGTCAGACAGGGGGCGCGAACTATGGCTACACCTTC. This sequence encodes CASSQTGGANYGYTF.

This clone was seen only once. This sequence joins TRBV28 and TRBJ1-4; no clear D gene. In germline, CDR1 is MDHEN, CDR2 SYDVKM. This CDR3 comprises 14 residues. Between the trimmed V and J ends, which lost 8 bases and 2 bases, there was a span of 12 bases. The CDR3 DNA reads TGTGCCAGCTCGGATTCCAGGACTAATGAAAAACTGTTTTTT. Translated: CASSDSRTNEKLFF.

As to this clone: An end of the junction does not agree with germline; a read error may underlie this. The chain carries TRBV7-9 and TRBJ1-2; D unresolved. CDR3 length equals 14 residues. Per germline, CDR1 SEHNR and CDR2 FQNEAQ (reference sequence). The CDR3 DNA is TGTTCCAGCAGCTTAAAGGAGCGACGGAGTGGCTACACCTTC. Translating it yields CSSSLKERRSGYTF.

This chain connects TRBV18 to TRBJ2-1, with 7 bases that match TRBD1. The trim removed 6 bases at V and 4 bases at J, leaving 9 bases unmatched. The CDR3 spans 15 residues. Germline V CDR1 and CDR2: KGHSH, LQKENI. The CDR3 loop reads CASSLQGSPYNEQFF. Here the CDR3 DNA reads TGTGCCAGCTCTCTACAGGGGAGCCCTTACAATGAGCAGTTCTTC.

This clone was detected a few times. The chain employs TRBV4-3 and TRBJ2-3; 9 nucleotides agree with TRBD1. The V segment lost 1 base and the J segment 2 bases; nucleotides outside the gene matches: 10. Per the germline V gene, CDR1 is LGHNA and CDR2 is YSLEER. The CDR3 loop spans 18 amino acids. The chain's CDR3 is CASSQARGTGYFTDTQYF. The DNA of the CDR3 is TGCGCCAGCAGCCAAGCCCGCGGGACAGGGTATTTCACAGATACGCAGTATTTT.

The chain combines TRBV6-5 with TRBJ1-5; 9 bases match TRBD1. The length of the CDR3 is 13 residues. From germline, CDR1 is MNHEY and CDR2 SVGAGI. Unmatched junction bases numbered 3, after V lost 5 bases and J lost 7 bases. CDR3 in amino acids: CASSRQGGQPQHF. CDR3 nucleotides: TGTGCCAGCAGTCGACAGGGGGGGCAGCCCCAGCATTTT.

The rearrangement joins TRBV4-3 to TRBJ1-4, with D unresolved. Germline loops: CDR1 LGHNA, CDR2 YSLEER. Trimming took off 1 base at V and 5 bases at J, with 17 bases between the two ends. This CDR3 spans 17 amino acids. The CDR3 DNA follows: TGCGCCAGCAGCCAAGGTCGAGGGCCTGGCTTAAATGAAAAACTGTTTTTT. This translates into CASSQGRGPGLNEKLFF.

The chain joins TRBV9 to TRBJ2-7; D is perhaps TRBD2 (6 bases). This CDR3 comprises 14 residues. CDR1 and CDR2 from the germline V gene are SGDLS and YYNGEE. V was pared by 4 bases and J by 0 bases, with 11 bases between. The CDR3 protein is CASSPGGYSYEQYF. The DNA of the CDR3 is TGTGCCAGCAGCCCCGGGGGTTACTCCTACGAGCAGTACTTC.